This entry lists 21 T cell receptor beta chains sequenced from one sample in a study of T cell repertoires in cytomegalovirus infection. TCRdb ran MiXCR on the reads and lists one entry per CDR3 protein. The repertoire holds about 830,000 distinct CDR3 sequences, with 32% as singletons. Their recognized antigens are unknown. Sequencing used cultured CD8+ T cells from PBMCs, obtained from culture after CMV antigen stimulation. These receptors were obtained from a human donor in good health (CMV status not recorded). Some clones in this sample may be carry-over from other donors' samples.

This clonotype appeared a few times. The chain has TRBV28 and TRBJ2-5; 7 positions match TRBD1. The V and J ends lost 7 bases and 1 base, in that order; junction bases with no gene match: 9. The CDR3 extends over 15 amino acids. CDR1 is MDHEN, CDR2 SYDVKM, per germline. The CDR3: CASTAGQASQETQYF. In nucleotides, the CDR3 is TGTGCCAGCACCGCCGGACAGGCCAGCCAAGAGACCCAGTACTTC.

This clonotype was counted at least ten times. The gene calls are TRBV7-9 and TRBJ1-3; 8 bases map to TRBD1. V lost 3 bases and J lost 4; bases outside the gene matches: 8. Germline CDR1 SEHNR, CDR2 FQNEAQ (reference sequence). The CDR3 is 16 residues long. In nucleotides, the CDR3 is TGTGCCAGCAGCTTCGACAGGGGTTACTCCGGAAACACCATATATTTT. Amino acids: CASSFDRGYSGNTIYF.

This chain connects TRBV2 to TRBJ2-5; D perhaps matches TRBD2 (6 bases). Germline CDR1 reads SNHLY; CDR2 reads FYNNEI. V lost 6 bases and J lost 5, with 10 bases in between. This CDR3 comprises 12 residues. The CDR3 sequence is CASRDYLETQYF. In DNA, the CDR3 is TGTGCCAGCAGGGACTACTTGGAGACCCAGTACTTC.

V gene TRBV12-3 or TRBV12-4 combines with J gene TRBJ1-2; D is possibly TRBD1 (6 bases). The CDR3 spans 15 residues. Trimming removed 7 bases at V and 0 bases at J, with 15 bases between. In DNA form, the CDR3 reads TGTGCCAGCACCTTGGGACACCTTGCTAACTATGGCTACACCTTC. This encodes CASTLGHLANYGYTF.

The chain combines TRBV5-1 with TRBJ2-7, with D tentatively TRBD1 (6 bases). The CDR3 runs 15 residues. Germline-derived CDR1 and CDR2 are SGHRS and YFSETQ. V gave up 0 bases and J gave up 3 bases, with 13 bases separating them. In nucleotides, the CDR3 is TGCGCCAGCAGCTTGGAGCCGGGCAGGGGCTACGAGCAGTACGTC. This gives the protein CASSLEPGRGYEQYV.

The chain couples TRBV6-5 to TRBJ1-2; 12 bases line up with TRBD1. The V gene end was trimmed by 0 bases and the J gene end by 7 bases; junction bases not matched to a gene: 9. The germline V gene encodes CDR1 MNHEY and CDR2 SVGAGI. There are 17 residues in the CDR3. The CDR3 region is CASSYSLGGQGAVGYTF. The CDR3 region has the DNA TGTGCCAGCAGTTACTCTCTAGGGGGACAGGGGGCGGTTGGCTACACCTTC.

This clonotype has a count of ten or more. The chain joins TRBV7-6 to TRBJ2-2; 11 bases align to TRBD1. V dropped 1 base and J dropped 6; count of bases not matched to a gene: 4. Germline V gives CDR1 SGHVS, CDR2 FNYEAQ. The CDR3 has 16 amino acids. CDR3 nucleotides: TGTGCCAGCAGCTTAGGGACAGGGGGCGCGGCCGGGGAGCTGTTTTTT. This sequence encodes CASSLGTGGAAGELFF.

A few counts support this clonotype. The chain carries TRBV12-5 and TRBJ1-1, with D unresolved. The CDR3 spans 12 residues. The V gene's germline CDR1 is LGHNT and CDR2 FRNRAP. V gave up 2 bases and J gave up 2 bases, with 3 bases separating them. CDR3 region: CASGLSNTEAFF. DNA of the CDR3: TGTGCTAGTGGTTTGTCCAACACTGAAGCTTTCTTT.

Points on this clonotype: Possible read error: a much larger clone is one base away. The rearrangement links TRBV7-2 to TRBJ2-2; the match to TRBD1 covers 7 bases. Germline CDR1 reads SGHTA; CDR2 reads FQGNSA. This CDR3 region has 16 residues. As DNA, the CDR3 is TGTGACAGCAGCCCGTGGGACAGCATGAACACCGGGGAGCTGTTTTTT. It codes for CDSSPWDSMNTGELFF.

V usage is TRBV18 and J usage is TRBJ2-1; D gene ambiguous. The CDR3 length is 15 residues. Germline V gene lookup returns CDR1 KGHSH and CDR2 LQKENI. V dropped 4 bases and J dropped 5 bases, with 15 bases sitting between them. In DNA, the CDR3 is TGTGCCAGCTCACAAGGACGGCCAGCTAACAATGAGCAGTTCTTC. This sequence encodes CASSQGRPANNEQFF.

CDR3 DNA: TGCAGTGCTAGGAAAGCAATCGGGGAGCTGTTTTTT. It translates to CSARKAIGELFF. V is TRBV20-1 and J is TRBJ2-2, with D unresolved. Trimming stripped 3 bases from V and 7 bases from J, with 9 bases between. The CDR3 spans 12 residues. The V gene's germline CDR1 is DFQATT and CDR2 SNEGSKA (reference sequence).

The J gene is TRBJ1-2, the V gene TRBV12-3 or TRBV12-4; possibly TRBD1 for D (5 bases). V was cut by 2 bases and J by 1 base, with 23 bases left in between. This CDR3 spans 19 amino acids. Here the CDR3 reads CASSLFFEEGVPFNYGYTF. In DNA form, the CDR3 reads TGTGCCAGCAGTTTATTTTTTGAGGAAGGGGTCCCTTTTAACTATGGCTACACCTTC.

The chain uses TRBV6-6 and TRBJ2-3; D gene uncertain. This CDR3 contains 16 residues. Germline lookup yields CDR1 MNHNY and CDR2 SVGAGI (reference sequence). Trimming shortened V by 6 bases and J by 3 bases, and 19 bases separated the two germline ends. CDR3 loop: CASRTQRADATDTQYF. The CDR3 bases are TGTGCCAGCAGGACTCAAAGGGCAGATGCAACAGATACGCAGTATTTT.

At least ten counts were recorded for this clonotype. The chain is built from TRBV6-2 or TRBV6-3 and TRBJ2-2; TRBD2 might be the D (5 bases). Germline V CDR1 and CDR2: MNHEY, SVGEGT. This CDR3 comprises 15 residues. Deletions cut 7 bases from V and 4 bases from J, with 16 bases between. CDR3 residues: CASTGSGVRTGELFF. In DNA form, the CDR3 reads TGTGCCAGCACAGGATCCGGGGTTCGCACCGGGGAGCTGTTTTTT.

The chain's CDR3 is CASSQERSRSDTQYF. The CDR3 nucleotides read TGCGCCAGCAGCCAAGAGCGCTCTCGCTCGGATACGCAGTATTTT. This chain joins TRBV4-1 and TRBJ2-3; no clear D. Per the germline V gene, CDR1 is MGHRA and CDR2 is YSYEKL. V gave up 0 bases and J gave up 6 bases, with 13 bases separating them. This CDR3 region has 15 residues.

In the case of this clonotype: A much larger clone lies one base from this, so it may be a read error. The CDR3 coding sequence is TGTGCCACCCGGGACAGGGGGACAGATACGCAGTATTTT. Translation: CATRDRGTDTQYF. The chain recombines TRBV2 with TRBJ2-3; 11 nucleotides align to TRBD1. Looked up from germline, CDR1 is SNHLY and CDR2 is FYNNEI. The CDR3 is 13 amino acids. V lost 10 bases, J lost 3 bases, and 3 bases stayed unmatched. Drawing the rest from reference TRBV2 and TRBJ2-3, the complete variable domain is EPEVTQTPSHQVTQMGQEVILRCVPISNHLYFYWYRQILGQKVEFLVSFYNNEISEKSEIFDDQFSVERPDGSNFTLKIRSTKLEDSAMYFCATRDRGTDTQYFGPGTRLTVL.

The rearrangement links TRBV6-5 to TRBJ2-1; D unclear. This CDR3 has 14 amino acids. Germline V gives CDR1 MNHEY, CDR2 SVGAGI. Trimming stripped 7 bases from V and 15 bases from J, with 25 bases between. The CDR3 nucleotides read TGTGCCAGCAACCTTTTTAAGGAATCAACCGGTGCGTTCTTC. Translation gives CASNLFKESTGAFF.

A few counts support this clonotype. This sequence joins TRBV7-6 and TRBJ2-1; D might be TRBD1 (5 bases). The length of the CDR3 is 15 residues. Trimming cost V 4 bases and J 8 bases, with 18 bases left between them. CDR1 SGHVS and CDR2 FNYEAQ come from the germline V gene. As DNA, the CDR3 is TGTGCCAGCAGCTGGGGCCGGGTCGGAAACGATGAGCAGTTCTTC. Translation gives CASSWGRVGNDEQFF.

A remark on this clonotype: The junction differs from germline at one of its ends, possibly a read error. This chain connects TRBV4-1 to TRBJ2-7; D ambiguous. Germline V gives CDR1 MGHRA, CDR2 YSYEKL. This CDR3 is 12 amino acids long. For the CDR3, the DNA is TGTGCCAGCAGCCAGGACGGGTTCGAGCAGTACTTC. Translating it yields CASSQDGFEQYF.

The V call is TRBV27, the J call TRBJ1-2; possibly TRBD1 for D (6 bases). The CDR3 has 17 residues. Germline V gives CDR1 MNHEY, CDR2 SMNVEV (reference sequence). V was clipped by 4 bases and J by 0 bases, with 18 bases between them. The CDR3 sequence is CASSSHRVLGANYGYTF. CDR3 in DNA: TGTGCCAGCAGTTCCCACAGGGTACTAGGAGCTAACTATGGCTACACCTTC.

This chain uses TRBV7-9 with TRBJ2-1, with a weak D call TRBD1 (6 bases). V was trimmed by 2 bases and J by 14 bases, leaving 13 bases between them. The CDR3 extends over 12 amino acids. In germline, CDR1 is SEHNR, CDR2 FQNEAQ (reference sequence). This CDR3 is CASSLKRTEEFF. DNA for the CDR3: TGTGCCAGCAGCTTAAAGAGGACAGAGGAGTTCTTC.